The 13 T cell receptor beta chains given below trace back to one sample, sequenced in a study of spatial heterogeneity in lung cancer. TCRdb itself ran the 5' RACE reads through MiXCR, one entry per CDR3 protein. The profile shows 6,000 to 8,500 distinct CDR3 sequences, roughly 8.6% of them singletons. Regarding time point: sample taken at primary tumor resection. In each case, whole RNA from tumor, nontumor lung or frozen PBMC was sequenced unsorted. Sequenced here: PBMCs, sampled at surgery. The receptor source for this set is a male donor with early-stage non-small cell lung cancer.

Notes on this clonotype: Because this beta chain is a stray read in a library intended to capture alpha chains, its abundance should not be given much weight. This chain uses TRBV9 with TRBJ2-4; TRBD1 might be the D (5 bases). V was pared by 0 bases and J by 8 bases, with 15 bases between. In germline, CDR1 is SGDLS, CDR2 YYNGEE. CDR3 size: 15 residues. For the CDR3, the DNA is TGTGCCAGCAGCGTAGGGGTGGGGCCATTGGACATTCAGTACTTC. Protein: CASSVGVGPLDIQYF.

This clonotype was counted ten times or more. As an off-target read in a library built for alpha chains, this beta chain has a frequency of little significance. This sequence joins TRBV3-1 and TRBJ2-7, with no clear D. The CDR3 is made up of 13 amino acids. The germline V gene has CDR1 LGHDT and CDR2 YNNKEL (reference sequence). V was pared by 4 bases and J by 5 bases, with 12 bases between. CDR3 DNA: TGTGCCAGCAGCCCGGACGACCCCGACGAGCAGTACTTC. As protein: CASSPDDPDEQYF.

Comments on this clonotype: This beta chain slipped into a library made for alpha chains as a stray read, so its size is not meaningful. The chain employs TRBV6-1 and TRBJ2-3, with 7 bases identical to TRBD2. The length of the CDR3 is 15 residues. Germline CDR1 is MNHNS and CDR2 is SASEGT. V was clipped by 6 bases and J by 2 bases; unmatched bases: 8. The CDR3 here is CASRSLAEFTDTQYF. Written as DNA, the CDR3 is TGTGCCAGCAGGAGCCTAGCGGAGTTCACAGATACGCAGTATTTT.

In the case of this clonotype: Because the library targeted alpha chains, this beta chain is an off-target read whose size means little. The V and J genes are TRBV4-1 and TRBJ1-2; TRBD1 might be the D (5 bases). This CDR3 has 16 amino acids. V was shortened by 1 base and J by 5 bases, with 17 bases between the two germline ends. CDR1 and CDR2 from the germline V gene are MGHRA and YSYEKL. The CDR3 coding sequence is TGCGCCAGCAGCCAAGGGGAGGAGGACATGCCGTATGGCTACACCTTC. This codes for CASSQGEEDMPYGYTF.

In its sample, this clonotype was seen many times. Within a library made for alpha chains, this beta chain is off target, and its count is uninformative. The chain recombines TRBV10-2 with TRBJ2-1, with 10 bases lining up with TRBD2. The CDR3 covers 16 residues. Per germline, CDR1 WSHSY and CDR2 SAAADI. The ends lost 3 bases at V and 6 bases at J; junction bases unmatched: 8. The CDR3 region is CASSELAGLGANEQFF. The CDR3 bases are TGCGCCAGCAGTGAACTAGCGGGGCTTGGGGCCAATGAGCAGTTCTTC.

This clonotype was found many times. Since the library was made to target alpha chains, this beta chain is a stray read and its abundance is not meaningful. The V and J genes are TRBV29-1 and TRBJ2-1; 9 bases match TRBD2. The CDR3 spans 14 residues. V lost 3 bases and J lost 6; bases outside the gene matches: 6. The germline gives CDR1 SQVTM, CDR2 ANQGSEA. The CDR3, as DNA: TGCAGCGTTGAGTTAGCGGGAGATATCAATGAGCAGTTCTTC. It yields the protein CSVELAGDINEQFF.

In its sample, this clonotype was seen many times. A library prepared for alpha chains yielded this beta chain as an off-target read; its size is of little meaning. The J gene is TRBJ1-5, the V gene TRBV2; weak D call: TRBD1 (5 bases). CDR3 length equals 14 residues. The ends were cut back, 7 bases at V and 4 bases at J, with 14 bases in the middle. Germline CDR1 is SNHLY and CDR2 is FYNNEI. The CDR3 bases are TGTGCCAGCACAGGGACCGCTTTTAATCAGCCCCAGCATTTT. It yields the protein CASTGTAFNQPQHF. The complete variable domain, with remaining parts taken from reference TRBV2 and TRBJ1-5, reads EPEVTQTPSHQVTQMGQEVILRCVPISNHLYFYWYRQILGQKVEFLVSFYNNEISEKSEIFDDQFSVERPDGSNFTLKIRSTKLEDSAMYFCASTGTAFNQPQHFGDGTRLSIL.

This clonotype came up many times. This beta chain lies outside the target of a library built for alpha chains; its clone size means little. The chain recombines TRBV20-1 with TRBJ1-3, with D maybe TRBD1 (5 bases). Germline V gene sequence: CDR1 DFQATT, CDR2 SNEGSKA (reference sequence). This CDR3 is built from 15 residues. With 0 bases removed from V and 4 bases from J, the gap between germline ends came to 13 bases. The CDR3, as DNA: TGCAGTGCTAGAGATTCCGGGACTATGGGAAACACCATATATTTT. This translates into CSARDSGTMGNTIYF.

This clonotype was counted many times. This beta chain is an off-target read within a library intended for alpha chains, so its frequency means little. CDR3 sequence: CASSLHLGDTEAFF. CDR3 bases: TGTGCCAGCAGCTTGCATCTGGGGGACACTGAAGCTTTCTTT. The chain carries TRBV11-1 and TRBJ1-1, with D possibly being TRBD1 (5 bases). V was shortened by 3 bases and J by 3 bases, with 11 bases between the two germline ends. CDR1 SGHAT and CDR2 FQDESV come from the germline V gene (reference sequence). This CDR3 region has 14 residues.

In its sample, this clonotype was seen many times. This beta chain appears as a stray read in a library generated for alpha chains; its size is not informative. This chain joins TRBV12-3 or TRBV12-4 and TRBJ1-5; maybe TRBD1 (5 bases). This CDR3 comprises 14 residues. V shed 5 bases and J shed 7 bases, with 15 bases lying between them. In DNA, the CDR3 is TGTGCCAGCAGTCCGGGACTCGGGGTCCAGCCCCAGCATTTT. Its protein product is CASSPGLGVQPQHF.

The sample holds a few counts of this clonotype. The size of this beta chain means little, since it is a stray read in a library made for alpha chains. The V and J genes are TRBV7-9 and TRBJ2-2; a weak D match, TRBD1 (5 bases). Germline assignment: CDR1 SEHNR and CDR2 FQNEAQ (reference sequence). V was trimmed by 5 bases and J by 1 base, leaving 14 bases between them. This CDR3 is 16 amino acids long. CDR3 amino acids: CASSRLGRENTGELFF. The CDR3 DNA reads TGTGCCAGCAGCCGCCTAGGCAGGGAGAACACCGGGGAGCTGTTTTTT.

This clonotype has ten or more counts. Being off target in a library aimed at alpha chains, this beta chain has a size of little meaning. The chain couples TRBV6-1 to TRBJ2-1; 14 bases fit TRBD2. J was trimmed by 9 bases and V by 5 bases; bases with no gene match: 15. Germline CDR1 MNHNS, CDR2 SASEGT. The CDR3 spans 18 residues. CDR3 bases: TGTGCCAGCAGTACCGACGCCGGGACTAGCGGGAGTCTTTCTGAGCAGTTCTTC. This gives the protein CASSTDAGTSGSLSEQFF.

This clonotype was recorded at least ten times. This beta chain was picked up by a library intended for alpha chains and is off target, so its count carries little meaning. The gene calls are TRBV12-3 or TRBV12-4 and TRBJ2-7, with D perhaps matching TRBD1 or TRBD2 (5 bases each). The CDR3 runs to 13 residues. The V gene lost 6 bases and the J gene lost 6 bases, with 15 bases spanning the gap. In DNA, the CDR3 is TGTGCCAGCAGAACCGGGACCCTCGCCGAGCAGTACTTC. Translation: CASRTGTLAEQYF.